This TCR beta chain was obtained from a study of T-cell reconstitution after alpha-beta-depleted transplantation in children. Unique molecular identifiers tagged the TCRbeta library. In TCRdb, the PCR reads were re-called with MiXCR into one record per CDR3 protein. The sample contains 330,000 or so distinct CDR3 sequences, 9.5% to 13% of which appear only once. This clonotype was seen many times. CDR3 length equals 18 residues. The V gene's germline CDR1 is SEHNR and CDR2 FQNEAQ (reference sequence). Trimming cost V 1 base and J 3 bases; bases outside gene matches: 6. The sample in question was PBMCs, obtained before TCRalphabeta/CD19-depleted stem cell transplant. The chain is built from TRBV7-9 and TRBJ2-1, with 13 positions matching TRBD2. The TCR originated in a boy in the first two years of life with acute myeloid leukemia, due to receive a stem cell transplant. The CDR3 DNA is TGTGCCAGCAGCTTAGGGACTAGCGGGAGAGATTTCTACAATGAGCAGTTCTTC. Amino acids: CASSLGTSGRDFYNEQFF.